A selection of T cell receptor beta chains follows, all from one sample in a study of cytomegalovirus exposure and HLA in healthy donors. The data were produced by immunoSEQ multiplex PCR, yet TCRdb's version contains in-frame clones alone and is incomplete. The table includes 150,000 to 200,000 clones, just under 80% detected once. Sequenced input: PBMCs. The receptors were sampled from a woman in her fifties or sixties in good health and CMV-seropositive. Both conserved end residues are part of each CDR3. Fields, in order: D gene, J gene, clone size, V gene, CDR3 protein, CDR3 DNA. The D gene is left open where the match is weak. Part of the rows lack a size; the others show once, few, many or a class for expanded clones.

>.|TRBJ1-2|.|TRBV19
CASRPRQATNYGYTF
TGTGCCAGTAGGCCCAGACAGGCAACTAACTATGGCTACACCTTC
>.|TRBJ1-2|.|TRBV7-9
CASSLSGHINYGYTF
TGTGCCAGCAGCTTGTCGGGACACATTAACTATGGCTACACCTTC
>.|TRBJ1-6|.|TRBV9
CASSTRGDSPLHF
TGTGCCAGCAGCACCCGGGGAGATTCACCCCTCCACTTT
>TRBD1|TRBJ1-6|once|TRBV27
CASSSDRSSNSPLHF
TGTGCCAGCAGTTCGGACAGGTCGTCTAATTCACCCCTCCACTTT
>.|TRBJ1-1|.|TRBV5-6
CASSTGVYTEAFF
TGTGCCAGCAGCACGGGTGTTTACACTGAAGCTTTCTTT
>.|TRBJ1-2|.|TRBV5-1
CASSLERVGGYTF
TGCGCCAGCAGCTTGGAGAGGGTCGGGGGCTACACCTTC
>TRBD1|TRBJ2-2|once|TRBV25-1
CASSEAPPRTGKTGELFF
TGTGCCAGCAGTGAAGCCCCACCTCGGACAGGGAAAACCGGGGAGCTGTTTTTT
>.|TRBJ1-2|.|TRBV9
CASSVGNQVRYGYTF
TGTGCCAGCAGCGTAGGAAACCAGGTCAGGTATGGCTACACCTTC
>TRBD1|TRBJ2-5|.|TRBV11-2
CASSSGQGAETQYF
TGTGCCAGCAGCTCGGGACAGGGGGCCGAGACCCAGTACTTC
>.|TRBJ2-1|once|TRBV7-3
CASSPQRTFSSYNEQFF
TGTGCCAGCAGCCCTCAGAGGACATTTAGCTCCTACAATGAGCAGTTCTTC
>.|TRBJ2-7|.|TRBV25-1
CASSESHHLIPLYEQYF
TGTGCCAGCAGTGAATCCCACCACCTAATTCCTCTCTACGAGCAGTACTTC
>TRBD2|TRBJ2-7|.|TRBV2
CASSLRTSQVF
TGTGCCAGCAGTTTGAGGACTAGCCAGGTCTTC
>TRBD1|TRBJ2-4|.|TRBV19
CASSIVNGQGARRIQYF
TGTGCCAGTAGTATAGTAAATGGGCAGGGGGCGCGGAGGATTCAGTACTTC
>TRBD1|TRBJ1-4|.|TRBV25-1
CASSEFIGTGGRKKLFF
TGTGCCAGCAGTGAATTCATTGGGACAGGGGGCAGGAAGAAACTGTTTTTT
>TRBD2|TRBJ2-1|.|TRBV7-9
CASSSAGTSPTGGQFF
TGTGCCAGCAGCTCCGCCGGGACTAGCCCCACGGGTGGGCAGTTCTTC
>.|TRBJ2-1|.|TRBV7-2
CASSYQGQGNEQFF
TGTGCCAGCAGCTACCAGGGTCAGGGGAATGAGCAGTTCTTC
>TRBD1|TRBJ1-2|.|TRBV5-4
CASSLDREYYGYTF
TGTGCCAGCAGCTTAGACAGGGAATACTATGGCTACACCTTC
>TRBD2|TRBJ2-3|.|TRBV9
CASSAFLAGGTTDTQYF
TGTGCCAGCAGCGCCTTTTTAGCGGGGGGGACCACAGATACGCAGTATTTT
>TRBD1|TRBJ1-2|once|TRBV10-2
CASRAATGGDYGYTF
TGCGCCAGCCGGGCCGCGACAGGGGGAGACTATGGCTACACCTTC
>.|TRBJ2-7|.|TRBV5-1
CASSLVAGGEQYF
TGCGCCAGCAGCTTGGTGGCGGGTGGCGAGCAGTACTTC
>TRBD2|TRBJ2-1|.|TRBV11-2
CASSLAGGKYNEQFF
TGTGCCAGCAGCTTAGCGGGGGGGAAGTACAATGAGCAGTTCTTC
>TRBD2|TRBJ2-7|.|TRBV6-5
CASSPTSGGTYEQYF
TGTGCCAGCAGCCCAACTAGCGGGGGAACCTACGAGCAGTACTTC
>TRBD1|TRBJ1-1|.|TRBV2
CASSDTGVFTEAFF
TGTGCCAGCAGTGATACAGGGGTTTTCACTGAAGCTTTCTTT
>.|TRBJ1-1|.|TRBV10-1
CASSSDQGGTEAFF
TGCGCCAGCAGCAGCGATCAGGGAGGCACTGAAGCTTTCTTT
>.|TRBJ2-7|.|TRBV4-1
CASSQDRPAGTYEQYF
TGCGCCAGCAGCCAAGATCGCCCGGCGGGGACCTACGAGCAGTACTTC
>.|TRBJ1-6|.|TRBV5-1
CASSRGGEYSPLHF
TGCGCCAGCAGCCGGGGGGGCGAATATTCACCCCTCCACTTT
>.|TRBJ1-6|.|TRBV19
CASSEGTSGNSPLHF
TGTGCCAGTAGTGAAGGGACTTCGGGAAATTCACCCCTCCACTTT
>.|TRBJ2-1|few|TRBV11-2
CASSLGSSSYNEQFF
TGTGCCAGCAGCTTAGGGTCGAGCTCCTACAATGAGCAGTTCTTC